This T cell receptor beta chain came from a study of identical twins. Notes on the study in general: Analyses of zero insertions could be partly confounded by invariant MAIT and iNKT cells. Low generation-probability sequences were in excess among twin-shared out-of-frame alpha sequences.

The CDR3 runs to 14 residues. In germline, CDR1 is LGHDT, CDR2 YNNKEL (reference sequence). J was trimmed by 5 bases and V by 1 base; bases with no gene match: 3. A remark on this clonotype: Antigen specificity is unknown.

Template switching added a universal primer binding site, and final cDNA carried unique molecular identifiers. TCRdb passed the 5' RACE reads through MiXCR, listing each CDR3 protein once. Of fewer than 650,000 distinct CDR3 sequences in the sample, over 8.5% were seen once. These data are also associated with another study on yellow fever vaccine responses in identical twins.

Sequencing was carried out using PBMCs. The chain joins TRBV3-1 to TRBJ2-5; 8 bases are a match to TRBD2. This receptor was obtained from a young woman in good health. The CDR3 here is CASSQAGGVETQYF. The CDR3 DNA reads as TGTGCCAGCAGCCAAGCGGGGGGGGTGGAGACCCAGTACTTC.